This entry lists 30 T cell receptor beta chains sequenced from one sample in a study of blood T cells in healthy people across ages. Through a sample-barcoded 5' primer and a J-beta primer mix, a second PCR was run for roughly 7 to 12 cycles. Each CDR3 protein is one row after TCRdb ran MiXCR on the 5' RACE reads. The repertoire includes about 830,000 distinct CDR3 sequences, 55% to 70% of them detected once, and 20% to 25% sits in the top ten. The sample consisted of blood. The receptor source for this set is a man under 40 in good health.

The V and J genes are TRBV10-3 and TRBJ1-1; D call uncertain. V gave up 11 bases and J gave up 0 bases, with 13 bases separating them. CDR1 is ENHRY and CDR2 is SYGVKD in the germline V gene. This CDR3 is built from 13 residues. CDR3 protein: CAAQKPMNTEAFF. DNA for the CDR3: TGTGCCGCCCAGAAGCCAATGAACACTGAAGCTTTCTTT.

The chain combines TRBV7-2 with TRBJ2-7; D is possibly TRBD2 (6 bases). Germline V gives CDR1 SGHTA, CDR2 FQGNSA. This CDR3 spans 20 amino acids. The germline V and J ends were trimmed by 0 bases and 4 bases, with 28 bases remaining between them. The CDR3 bases are TGTGCCAGCAGCTTAGCTACGCCCCTTGTGAGGAGGGCCGGGGCGTACGAGCAGTACTTC. It is translated as CASSLATPLVRRAGAYEQYF.

The chain carries TRBV2 and TRBJ2-7; possible D gene TRBD1, 5 bases. Germline V gene sequence: CDR1 SNHLY, CDR2 FYNNEI. The germline V and J ends were trimmed by 2 bases and 4 bases, with 24 bases remaining between them. CDR3 length equals 18 residues. The DNA of the CDR3 is TGTGCCAGCAGTGAATCCGGGTTACAGGAACCCCTTCGATACGAGCAGTACTTC. Translated: CASSESGLQEPLRYEQYF.

The chain couples TRBV13 to TRBJ2-5; no firm D call. V lost 0 bases to trimming and J lost 11 bases, with 13 bases between them. The germline V gene has CDR1 PRHDT and CDR2 FYEKMQ (reference sequence). The length of the CDR3 is 13 residues. CDR3 protein: CASSLGLGSVQYF. CDR3 in DNA: TGTGCCAGCAGCTTAGGCCTTGGTTCCGTGCAGTACTTC.

The chain combines TRBV20-1 with TRBJ2-3; 8 nucleotides align to TRBD1. The CDR3 has 14 residues. The germline V gene encodes CDR1 DFQATT and CDR2 SNEGSKA (reference sequence). V shed 3 bases and J 4 bases; nucleotides not matched to a gene: 6. CDR3 amino acids: CSASGQGSPDTQYF. CDR3 sequence (DNA): TGCAGTGCTAGCGGACAGGGAAGTCCAGATACGCAGTATTTT.

This clonotype was counted only a few times. The chain is built from TRBV28 and TRBJ1-6; D gene ambiguous. Trimming cost V 6 bases and J 2 bases, with 17 bases left between them. The CDR3 totals 17 residues. In germline, CDR1 is MDHEN, CDR2 SYDVKM. Here the CDR3 reads CASSRGIVSAYNSPLHF. CDR3 DNA sequence: TGTGCCAGCAGCCGAGGGATAGTGTCGGCCTATAATTCACCCCTCCACTTT.

The V and J genes are TRBV10-3 and TRBJ2-3, with TRBD1 matching 7 bases. Trimming removed 4 bases from V and 4 bases from J; junction bases left unmatched: 8. The CDR3 has 15 residues. In germline, CDR1 is ENHRY, CDR2 SYGVKD. In DNA, the CDR3 is TGTGCCATCAGTGCAGGGGGAGATGGGGCAGATACGCAGTATTTT. It translates to CAISAGGDGADTQYF.

The chain employs TRBV20-1 and TRBJ2-5, with D possibly being TRBD2 (5 bases). The CDR3 sequence is 13 residues long. The germline gives CDR1 DFQATT, CDR2 SNEGSKA (reference sequence). The ends were cut back, 3 bases at V and 2 bases at J, with 10 bases in the middle. This CDR3 is CSASYTGQETQYF. DNA for the CDR3: TGCAGTGCTAGCTATACGGGGCAAGAGACCCAGTACTTC.

This chain joins TRBV27 and TRBJ2-1, with D tentatively TRBD2 (6 bases). There are 11 residues in the CDR3. CDR1 MNHEY and CDR2 SMNVEV come from the germline V gene (reference sequence). V was shortened by 10 bases and J by 9 bases, with 13 bases between the two germline ends. CDR3 sequence (DNA): TGTGCCACCTCGGACTATACTGAGCAGTTCTTC. Its protein product is CATSDYTEQFF.

In this sample, this clonotype turned up once. The chain is built from TRBV7-9 and TRBJ1-2; possibly TRBD1 for D (5 bases). Germline V CDR1 and CDR2: SEHNR, FQNEAQ (reference sequence). This CDR3 has 15 residues. The ends were cut back, 5 bases at V and 7 bases at J, with 20 bases in the middle. The chain's CDR3 is CASSPNFGASGGYTF. The CDR3 DNA follows: TGTGCCAGCAGCCCGAATTTCGGGGCTTCTGGTGGCTACACCTTC.

The rearrangement joins TRBV20-1 to TRBJ1-6; no clear D gene. Trimming removed 4 bases from V and 7 bases from J, with 11 bases in between. Germline assignment: CDR1 DFQATT and CDR2 SNEGSKA (reference sequence). CDR3 length equals 13 residues. The CDR3 sequence is CSAIRDPNSPLHF. The CDR3 coding sequence is TGCAGTGCTATCCGGGATCCGAATTCACCCCTCCACTTT.

The chain couples TRBV4-1 to TRBJ2-1, with D possibly being TRBD2 (5 bases). Near its end, the DNA agrees better with TRBJ2-7, so the J call may be wrong. This CDR3 contains 16 residues. Germline CDR1 is MGHRA and CDR2 is YSYEKL. CDR3 in amino acids: CASSQENWAVTREQYF. CDR3 DNA sequence: TGCGCCAGCAGCCAAGAAAACTGGGCCGTAACTAGGGAGCAGTACTTC.

In its sample, this clonotype was seen once. This rearrangement joins TRBV7-9 to TRBJ1-2; D gene uncertain. Germline V lookup: CDR1 SEHNR, CDR2 FQNEAQ (reference sequence). Trimming removed 5 bases at V and 4 bases at J, with 14 bases between. The CDR3 covers 14 residues. CDR3 DNA: TGTGCCAGCAGCACCTCCACGGAAGTCTATGGCTACACCTTC. Its translation is CASSTSTEVYGYTF. The full variable domain, in which reference TRBV7-9 and TRBJ1-2 provide the parts outside the CDR3, is DTGVSQNPRHKITKRGQNVTFRCDPISEHNRLYWYRQTLGQGPEFLTYFQNEAQLEKSRLLSDRFSAERPKGSFSTLEIQRTEQGDSAMYLCASSTSTEVYGYTFGSGTRLTVV.

The rearrangement links TRBV6-5 to TRBJ2-2; D unresolved. This CDR3 region has 14 residues. Trimming took off 7 bases at V and 5 bases at J, with 14 bases between the two ends. The germline gives CDR1 MNHEY, CDR2 SVGAGI. The CDR3 is CASTRSWGTGELFF. CDR3 DNA: TGTGCCAGCACGAGGAGTTGGGGTACCGGGGAGCTGTTTTTT.

The chain joins TRBV6-5 to TRBJ2-3, with unresolved D. Per germline, CDR1 MNHEY and CDR2 SVGAGI. This CDR3 contains 11 residues. V was shortened by 8 bases and J by 4 bases, with 7 bases between the two germline ends. CDR3 DNA sequence: TGTGCCAGCCGGATTTCAGATACGCAGTATTTT. Its translation is CASRISDTQYF.

This chain links TRBV20-1 with TRBJ2-7; TRBD1 agrees at 9 bases. Per the germline V gene, CDR1 is DFQATT and CDR2 is SNEGSKA (reference sequence). CDR3 length: 14 residues. V shed 4 bases and J 3 bases; nucleotides not matched to a gene: 7. The CDR3: CSATNDRGVYEQYF. CDR3 DNA: TGCAGTGCTACTAATGACAGGGGGGTCTACGAGCAGTACTTC.

The rearrangement joins TRBV9 to TRBJ2-1; 8 bases are shared with TRBD2. This CDR3 has 15 amino acids. CDR1 and CDR2 from the germline V gene are SGDLS and YYNGEE. V shed 0 bases, J shed 3 bases, and the junction held 2 bases outside the gene matches. The CDR3: CASSVAGGGYNEQFF. In nucleotides, the CDR3 is TGTGCCAGCAGCGTAGCGGGGGGGGGCTACAATGAGCAGTTCTTC.

V is TRBV20-1 and J is TRBJ2-7; 12 bases agree with TRBD2. V shed 5 bases and J 6 bases; nucleotides not matched to a gene: 5. The CDR3 loop spans 13 amino acids. From germline, CDR1 is DFQATT and CDR2 SNEGSKA (reference sequence). This CDR3 is CSARLAGAGEQYF. The CDR3 DNA follows: TGCAGTGCTCGACTAGCGGGAGCGGGCGAGCAGTACTTC.

This chain connects TRBV20-1 to TRBJ2-1, with 9 nucleotides matching TRBD1. The V gene end was trimmed by 6 bases and the J gene end by 8 bases; junction bases not matched to a gene: 8. This CDR3 has 13 residues. The germline V gene encodes CDR1 DFQATT and CDR2 SNEGSKA (reference sequence). Written as DNA, the CDR3 is TGCAGTGCCAGACAGGGGGGGTTGGATGAGCAGTTCTTC. The encoded protein is CSARQGGLDEQFF.

The chain has TRBV10-2 and TRBJ1-4; no firm D call. The ends were cut back, 2 bases at V and 5 bases at J, with 15 bases in the middle. The CDR3 has 16 residues. Per germline, CDR1 WSHSY and CDR2 SAAADI. In DNA form, the CDR3 reads TGCGCCAGCAGTGAGCGATCAGGCCGCATCAATGAAAAACTGTTTTTT. This codes for CASSERSGRINEKLFF.

This clonotype came up a few times. This sequence joins TRBV20-1 and TRBJ2-7, with TRBD2 matching over 14 bases. V lost 1 base, J lost 3 bases, and 14 bases stayed unmatched. The CDR3 is 19 amino acids. CDR1 is DFQATT, CDR2 SNEGSKA, per germline (reference sequence). The CDR3 nucleotides are TGCAGTGCTAGAGGTTGGAGACTAGCGGGAGGGGAAGGGGGCTACGAGCAGTACTTC. It specifies CSARGWRLAGGEGGYEQYF.

This chain links TRBV7-2 with TRBJ2-1; D is tentatively TRBD1 or TRBD2 (5 bases each). The CDR3 consists of 19 residues. V lost 3 bases and J 0 bases, leaving 21 bases between the germline ends. From germline, CDR1 is SGHTA and CDR2 FQGNSA. CDR3 protein: CASSLGVTEAESSYNEQFF. The CDR3 nucleotides read TGTGCCAGCAGCTTGGGGGTCACCGAGGCAGAGAGCTCCTACAATGAGCAGTTCTTC.

This clonotype was detected only a few times. CDR3 DNA: TGTGCCAGCGCAAGGGGAGAAGAGACCCAGTACTTC. Its protein product is CASARGEETQYF. J is TRBJ2-5 and V is TRBV7-9; D may be TRBD1 or TRBD2 (5 bases each). Trimming left V 8 bases short and J 3 bases short, with 10 bases between. The germline gives CDR1 SEHNR, CDR2 FQNEAQ (reference sequence). The CDR3 has 12 residues. Drawing the rest from reference TRBV7-9 and TRBJ2-5, the complete variable domain is DTGVSQNPRHKITKRGQNVTFRCDPISEHNRLYWYRQTLGQGPEFLTYFQNEAQLEKSRLLSDRFSAERPKGSFSTLEIQRTEQGDSAMYLCASARGEETQYFGPGTRLLVL.

The chain couples TRBV10-1 to TRBJ2-1; 7 bases fit TRBD2. After removal of 0 bases from V and 2 bases from J, the junction contained 7 bases not matched to a gene. The CDR3 length is 17 residues. From germline, CDR1 is WNHNN and CDR2 SYGVQD (reference sequence). This chain's CDR3 is CASSESASGPTYNEQFF. The CDR3 DNA reads TGCGCCAGCAGTGAGTCAGCTAGCGGACCTACCTACAATGAGCAGTTCTTC.

This clonotype occurred a few times. The chain has TRBV6-1 and TRBJ2-5; TRBD2 is a possible D gene (5 bases). The CDR3 extends over 15 amino acids. Germline CDR1 reads MNHNS; CDR2 reads SASEGT. V shed 7 bases and J shed 0 bases, with 15 bases lying between them. CDR3 region: CASMTWFGNQETQYF. CDR3 DNA sequence: TGTGCCAGCATGACGTGGTTCGGGAACCAAGAGACCCAGTACTTC.

The chain has TRBV7-3 and TRBJ2-1; D gene uncertain. The CDR3 spans 15 residues. V gave up 5 bases and J gave up 0 bases, with 11 bases separating them. CDR1 and CDR2 (germline): SGHTA, FQGTGA. The CDR3 nucleotides are TGTGCCAGCAGCCCCCTGACGAGCTCCTACAATGAGCAGTTCTTC. Amino acid sequence: CASSPLTSSYNEQFF.

This clonotype was counted between two and nine times. The CDR3 reads CASGSGPGDEQYF. The CDR3 bases are TGTGCCAGCGGATCGGGCCCCGGAGATGAGCAGTACTTC. The chain is built from TRBV27 and TRBJ2-5; no reliable D call. Deletions cut 8 bases from V and 11 bases from J, with 21 bases between. This CDR3 has 13 residues. Germline values: CDR1 MNHEY, CDR2 SMNVEV (reference sequence).

This sequence joins TRBV5-1 and TRBJ2-3; D unresolved. V lost 1 base and J 6 bases, leaving 9 bases between the germline ends. Germline CDR1 is SGHRS and CDR2 is YFSETQ. The CDR3 is 13 residues long. This CDR3 is CASSLYPRDTQYF. DNA for the CDR3: TGCGCCAGCAGCTTGTACCCCAGGGATACGCAGTATTTT.

The chain is built from TRBV6-1 and TRBJ1-2; D not certain. V lost 0 bases, J lost 5 bases, and 7 bases lay in between. Looked up from germline, CDR1 is MNHNS and CDR2 is SASEGT. The CDR3 totals 13 residues. The CDR3 sequence: CASSEATEYGYTF. The CDR3 region has the DNA TGTGCCAGCAGTGAAGCGACGGAATATGGCTACACCTTC.

The chain has TRBV20-1 and TRBJ2-3; TRBD2 might be the D (6 bases). The CDR3 has 13 amino acids. V lost 5 bases and J lost 0, with 9 bases in between. The germline V gene has CDR1 DFQATT and CDR2 SNEGSKA (reference sequence). The chain's CDR3 is CSAPRGSTDTQYF. The CDR3 coding sequence is TGCAGTGCTCCCCGGGGGAGCACAGATACGCAGTATTTT.